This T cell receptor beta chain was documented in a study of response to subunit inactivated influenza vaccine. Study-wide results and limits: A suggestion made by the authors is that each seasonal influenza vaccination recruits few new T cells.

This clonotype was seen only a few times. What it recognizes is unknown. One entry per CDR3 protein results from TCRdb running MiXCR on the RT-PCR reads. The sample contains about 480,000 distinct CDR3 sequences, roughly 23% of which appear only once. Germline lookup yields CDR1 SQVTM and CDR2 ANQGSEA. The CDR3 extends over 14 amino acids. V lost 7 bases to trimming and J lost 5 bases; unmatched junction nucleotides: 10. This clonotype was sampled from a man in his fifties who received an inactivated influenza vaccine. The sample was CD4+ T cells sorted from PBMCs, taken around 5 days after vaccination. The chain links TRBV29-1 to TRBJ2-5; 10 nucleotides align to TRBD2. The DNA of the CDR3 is TGCAGCGCCGACGGACTAGCGGACGGGGAGACCCAGTACTTC. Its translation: CSADGLADGETQYF. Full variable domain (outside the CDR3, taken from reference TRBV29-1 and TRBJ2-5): SAVISQKPSRDICQRGTSLTIQCQVDSQVTMMFWYRQQPGQSLTLIATANQGSEATYESGFVIDKFPISRPNLTFSTLTVSNMSPEDSSIYLCSADGLADGETQYFGPGTRLLVL.